This is a list of T cell receptor beta chains from one sample in a study of CD8+CD57+ T cells in acquired aplastic anemia. Using its own MiXCR run on the reads, TCRdb lists one record per CDR3 protein. This table holds some 44,000 distinct CDR3 sequences, roughly 65% found once. Specimen: sorted CD4+, CD8+, or CD8+CD57+ T cells (not recorded which) from PBMCs. These receptors all come from a human donor in good health, serving as a control. CDR3s include the opening cysteine and the closing phenylalanine or tryptophan. Each record gives: V gene, J gene, clone size, D gene, CDR3 protein, CDR3 DNA. A D gene is named only where the DNA matches it firmly. Clone size is stated in some rows and not others, as once, few, many or a class when expanded.

V: TRBV15; J: TRBJ1-5; size: NA; D: NA; CDR3: CATSRETSIQPQHF; DNA: TGTGCCACCAGCAGAGAGACCAGCATCCAGCCCCAGCATTTT
V: TRBV27; J: TRBJ2-7; size: many; D: NA; CDR3: CATRWGLGEQYF; DNA: TGTGCCACGAGATGGGGGCTTGGGGAGCAGTACTTC
V: TRBV28; J: TRBJ2-7; size: many; D: NA; CDR3: CASSLMGYEQYF; DNA: TGTGCCAGCAGTTTAATGGGATACGAGCAGTACTTC
V: TRBV19; J: TRBJ2-7; size: NA; D: TRBD1; CDR3: CASSMRQGASYEQYF; DNA: TGTGCCAGTAGTATGCGGCAGGGGGCCTCCTACGAGCAGTACTTC
V: TRBV15; J: TRBJ2-7; size: medium-sized; D: NA; CDR3: CATSRDLQQGNEQYF; DNA: TGTGCCACCAGCAGAGATCTCCAACAGGGTAACGAGCAGTACTTC
V: TRBV15; J: TRBJ1-6; size: NA; D: NA; CDR3: CATSRPNSPLHF; DNA: TGTGCCACCAGCAGGCCCAATTCACCCCTCCACTTT
V: TRBV5-6; J: TRBJ2-7; size: NA; D: TRBD1; CDR3: CASSRQGTSSYEQYF; DNA: TGTGCCAGCAGCCGACAGGGGACGAGCTCCTACGAGCAGTACTTC
V: TRBV2; J: TRBJ2-3; size: NA; D: NA; CDR3: CARQGRDTQYF; DNA: TGTGCCAGACAGGGTCGGGATACGCAGTATTTT
V: TRBV20-1; J: TRBJ1-2; size: NA; D: TRBD1; CDR3: CSPKWGQGVGYTF; DNA: TGCAGCCCCAAATGGGGACAGGGGGTGGGCTACACCTTC
V: TRBV7-9; J: TRBJ2-7; size: medium-sized; D: TRBD2; CDR3: CASGLADYEQYF; DNA: TGTGCCAGCGGTCTAGCGGATTACGAGCAGTACTTC
V: TRBV12-3/TRBV12-4; J: TRBJ2-3; size: NA; D: TRBD2; CDR3: CASSLEAGGTDTQYF; DNA: TGTGCCAGCAGTTTAGAGGCGGGGGGCACAGATACGCAGTATTTT
V: TRBV10-3; J: TRBJ2-7; size: NA; D: TRBD2; CDR3: CASGGTSYEQYF; DNA: TGTGCCAGCGGGGGTACCTCCTACGAGCAGTACTTC
V: TRBV7-9; J: TRBJ1-2; size: NA; D: NA; CDR3: CASRSRDTYGYTF; DNA: TGTGCCAGCCGAAGCCGGGACACCTATGGCTACACCTTC
V: TRBV9; J: TRBJ1-6; size: many; D: NA; CDR3: CASSDSGQTQNSPLHF; DNA: TGTGCCAGCAGCGATTCTGGTCAGACCCAAAATTCACCCCTCCACTTT
V: TRBV2; J: TRBJ1-2; size: medium-sized; D: NA; CDR3: CASTPMGSNGYTF; DNA: TGTGCCAGCACCCCGATGGGGTCGAATGGCTACACCTTC
V: TRBV2; J: TRBJ1-5; size: once; D: TRBD1; CDR3: CASLRDRGAPQHF; DNA: TGTGCCAGCCTCCGGGACAGGGGGGCTCCCCAGCATTTT
V: TRBV15; J: TRBJ2-3; size: NA; D: NA; CDR3: CATSRDQDTQYF; DNA: TGTGCCACCAGCAGAGATCAAGATACGCAGTATTTT
V: TRBV29-1; J: TRBJ1-1; size: NA; D: NA; CDR3: CSVGSLANTEAFF; DNA: TGCAGCGTTGGCAGCCTCGCCAACACTGAAGCTTTCTTT
V: TRBV19; J: TRBJ2-7; size: NA; D: TRBD2; CDR3: CASSSSSRGVYEQYF; DNA: TGTGCCAGTAGTAGCTCGTCCCGGGGGGTCTACGAGCAGTACTTC
V: TRBV11-2; J: TRBJ2-2; size: NA; D: NA; CDR3: CASRLPRTDLNTGELFF; DNA: TGTGCCAGCAGACTACCCCGGACAGATTTGAACACCGGGGAGCTGTTTTTT
V: TRBV10-3; J: TRBJ2-7; size: NA; D: TRBD1; CDR3: CAIREGQAPYEQYF; DNA: TGTGCCATCAGGGAGGGACAGGCGCCCTACGAGCAGTACTTC
V: TRBV19; J: TRBJ1-6; size: NA; D: NA; CDR3: CASTHRTYNSPLHF; DNA: TGTGCCAGCACTCATCGGACCTATAATTCACCCCTCCACTTT
V: TRBV4-3; J: TRBJ2-7; size: NA; D: NA; CDR3: CASSAGASGTYEQYF; DNA: TGCGCCAGCAGCGCGGGGGCTAGCGGAACCTACGAGCAGTACTTC
V: TRBV7-2; J: TRBJ2-7; size: NA; D: NA; CDR3: CASSLVDYEQYF; DNA: TGTGCCAGCAGCTTAGTAGATTACGAGCAGTACTTC
V: TRBV27; J: TRBJ2-7; size: NA; D: NA; CDR3: CASSFGAGTPVHERYF; DNA: NA
V: TRBV11-2; J: TRBJ2-1; size: NA; D: NA; CDR3: CASSLGGGISYNEQFF; DNA: TGTGCCAGCAGCTTAGGAGGGGGGATCTCCTACAATGAGCAGTTCTTC
V: TRBV3-1; J: TRBJ1-5; size: NA; D: NA; CDR3: CASSQAFDQPQHF; DNA: TGTGCCAGCAGCCAAGCCTTCGATCAGCCCCAGCATTTT
V: TRBV19; J: TRBJ2-1; size: few; D: TRBD2; CDR3: CATRMGLGRGNEQFF; DNA: TGTGCCACCAGGATGGGACTAGGACGGGGTAATGAGCAGTTCTTC
V: TRBV7-6; J: TRBJ1-1; size: NA; D: NA; CDR3: CASSLEMNTEAFF; DNA: TGTGCCAGCAGCCTAGAGATGAACACTGAAGCTTTCTTT
V: TRBV7-6; J: TRBJ2-5; size: NA; D: NA; CDR3: CASSLVPETQYF; DNA: TGTGCCAGCAGCTTAGTTCCCGAGACCCAGTACTTC
V: TRBV6-2/TRBV6-3; J: TRBJ2-3; size: once; D: NA; CDR3: CASSYPGPPDTQYF; DNA: TGTGCCAGCAGTTATCCGGGTCCTCCGGATACGCAGTATTTT
V: TRBV10-1; J: TRBJ2-3; size: NA; D: TRBD1; CDR3: CASSEDPGQGGTDTQYF; DNA: TGCGCCAGCAGTGAGGATCCGGGACAGGGTGGCACAGATACGCAGTATTTT
V: TRBV10-3; J: TRBJ2-3; size: NA; D: NA; CDR3: CAISESQGLDTQYF; DNA: TGTGCCATCAGTGAGTCTCAAGGATTGGATACGCAGTATTTT
V: TRBV7-9; J: TRBJ2-1; size: once; D: NA; CDR3: CASGALGYEQFF; DNA: TGTGCCAGCGGGGCCCTAGGGTATGAGCAGTTCTTC
V: TRBV20-1; J: TRBJ2-5; size: NA; D: NA; CDR3: CSAHPTDQETQYF; DNA: TGCAGTGCCCACCCGACGGACCAAGAGACCCAGTACTTC
V: TRBV5-6; J: TRBJ2-2; size: many; D: TRBD1; CDR3: CASSLRDRGNTGELFF; DNA: TGTGCCAGCAGCCTCCGCGACAGGGGGAACACCGGGGAGCTGTTTTTT
V: TRBV15; J: TRBJ2-7; size: NA; D: NA; CDR3: CATSRGQDAYEQYF; DNA: TGTGCCACCAGCAGAGGTCAGGACGCCTACGAGCAGTACTTC
V: TRBV24-1; J: TRBJ1-1; size: NA; D: TRBD1; CDR3: CATSTGQVNTEAFF; DNA: TGTGCCACCAGTACGGGACAGGTGAACACTGAAGCTTTCTTT
V: TRBV7-8; J: TRBJ2-1; size: NA; D: NA; CDR3: CASSLAVVRSYNEQFF; DNA: TGTGCCAGCAGCTTAGCGGTAGTTCGCTCCTACAATGAGCAGTTCTTC